This TCR beta chain was retrieved from a study of regulatory T cells in long-lasting Graves disease. Study findings and constraints: The study found lower TCR diversity in persistent Graves' patients than in newly diagnosed ones.

Germline V CDR1 and CDR2: SGHTA, FQGNSA. This CDR3 is built from 13 residues. For TCR beta, libraries came from iRepertoire HTBI primers and Arm-PCR of CDR3 regions. TCRdb ran MiXCR on the multiplex PCR reads and lists one entry per CDR3 protein. Of roughly 470,000 distinct CDR3 sequences in the sample, around 20% were seen once. Time point specified: persistent/refractory GD, antithyroid drugs over 5 years with positive TRAb. PBMC RNA was the source of the TCR library. Concerning this clonotype: The antigen remains undetermined. An end of the junction does not agree with germline; a read error may underlie this.

This chain joins TRBV7-2 and TRBJ2-5, with 8 bases matching TRBD1. The clonotype originates from a female donor with Graves disease. The sequencing here drew on peripheral blood mononuclear cells (PBMCs), taken when the disease was refractory, from a patient treated with antithyroid drugs. CDR3 DNA sequence: TGTGCCAGCAGCTTAGCTACGGGACAGGTTGTGGTCTTC. It is translated as CASSLATGQVVVF.